The clone carrying this T cell receptor beta chain has more than one count but fewer than ten. Each CDR3 protein is one row after TCRdb ran MiXCR on the 5' RACE reads. The table lists around 450,000 distinct CDR3 sequences, 14% of them singletons. The length of the CDR3 is 13 residues. From germline, CDR1 is MNHNS and CDR2 SASEGT. Trimming took off 5 bases at V and 3 bases at J, with 9 bases between the two ends. The sample belongs to a study of identical twins. These sequences were also reported in another study, on yellow fever vaccine responses in identical twins.

The clonotype was recovered from a woman under 30 in good health. The V gene is TRBV6-1, the J gene TRBJ2-3; D is unresolved. Material for sequencing was CD4+ T cells sorted from blood. CDR3: CASSSLLTDTQYF. Written as DNA, the CDR3 is TGTGCCAGCAGTAGTCTCCTAACAGATACGCAGTATTTT.